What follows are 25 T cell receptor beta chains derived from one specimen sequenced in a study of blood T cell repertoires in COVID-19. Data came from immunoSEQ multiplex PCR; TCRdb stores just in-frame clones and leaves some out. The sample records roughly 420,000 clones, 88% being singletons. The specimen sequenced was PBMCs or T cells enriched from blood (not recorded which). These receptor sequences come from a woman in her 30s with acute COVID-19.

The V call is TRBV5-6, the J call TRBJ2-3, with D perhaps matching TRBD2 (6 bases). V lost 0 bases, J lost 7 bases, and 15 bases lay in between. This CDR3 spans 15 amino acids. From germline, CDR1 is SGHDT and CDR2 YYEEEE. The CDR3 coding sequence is TGTGCCAGCAGCTTGGGACTAGTGGGGCGTCATACGCAGTATTTT. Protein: CASSLGLVGRHTQYF.

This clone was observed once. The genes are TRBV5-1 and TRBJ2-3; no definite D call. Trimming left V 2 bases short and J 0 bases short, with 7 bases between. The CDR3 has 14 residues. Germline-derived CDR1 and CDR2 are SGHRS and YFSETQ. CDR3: CASSFLASTDTQYF. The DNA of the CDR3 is TGCGCCAGCAGCTTTTTGGCCAGCACAGATACGCAGTATTTT. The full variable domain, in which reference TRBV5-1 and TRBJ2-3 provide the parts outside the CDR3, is KAGVTQTPRYLIKTRGQQVTLSCSPISGHRSVSWYQQTPGQGLQFLFEYFSETQRNKGNFPGRFSGRQFSNSRSEMNVSTLELGDSALYLCASSFLASTDTQYFGPGTRLTVL.

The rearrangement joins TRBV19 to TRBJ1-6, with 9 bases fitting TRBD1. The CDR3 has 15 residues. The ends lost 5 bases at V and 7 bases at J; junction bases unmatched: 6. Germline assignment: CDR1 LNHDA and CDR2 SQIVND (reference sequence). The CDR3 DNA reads TGTGCCAGTAGTCCCTCCGGGACAGGGAATTCACCCCTCCACTTT. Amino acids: CASSPSGTGNSPLHF.

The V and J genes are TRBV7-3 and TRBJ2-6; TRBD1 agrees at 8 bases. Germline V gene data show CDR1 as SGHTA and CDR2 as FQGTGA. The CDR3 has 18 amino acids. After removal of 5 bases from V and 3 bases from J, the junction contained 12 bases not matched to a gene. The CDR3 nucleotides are TGTGCCAGCAGCCCAGGACAGGGAAGTAAGCTTGGGGCCAACGTCCTGACTTTC. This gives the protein CASSPGQGSKLGANVLTF.

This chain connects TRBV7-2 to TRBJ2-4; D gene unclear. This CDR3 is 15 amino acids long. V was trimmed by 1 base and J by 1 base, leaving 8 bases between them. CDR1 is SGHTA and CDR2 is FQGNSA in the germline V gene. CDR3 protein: CASSLVARAKNIQYF. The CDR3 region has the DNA TGTGCCAGCAGCTTAGTCGCCAGGGCCAAAAACATTCAGTACTTC.

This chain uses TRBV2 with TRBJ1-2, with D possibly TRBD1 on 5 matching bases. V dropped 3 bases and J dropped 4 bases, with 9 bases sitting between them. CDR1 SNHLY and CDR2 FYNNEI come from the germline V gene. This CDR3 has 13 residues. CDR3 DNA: TGTGCCAGCAGTGATGGGGCAGCCTATGGCTACACCTTC. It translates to CASSDGAAYGYTF.

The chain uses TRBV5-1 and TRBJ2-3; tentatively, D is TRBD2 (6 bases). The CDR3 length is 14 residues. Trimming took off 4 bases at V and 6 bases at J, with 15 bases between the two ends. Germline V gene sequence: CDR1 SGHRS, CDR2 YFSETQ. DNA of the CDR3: TGCGCCAGCAGCCCTACATCTAGCGCCGATACGCAGTATTTT. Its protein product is CASSPTSSADTQYF.

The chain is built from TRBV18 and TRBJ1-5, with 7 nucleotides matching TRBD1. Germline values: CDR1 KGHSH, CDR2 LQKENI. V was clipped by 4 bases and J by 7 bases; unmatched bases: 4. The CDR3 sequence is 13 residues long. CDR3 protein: CASSQGAQQPQHF. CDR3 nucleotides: TGTGCCAGCTCACAGGGGGCTCAGCAGCCCCAGCATTTT.

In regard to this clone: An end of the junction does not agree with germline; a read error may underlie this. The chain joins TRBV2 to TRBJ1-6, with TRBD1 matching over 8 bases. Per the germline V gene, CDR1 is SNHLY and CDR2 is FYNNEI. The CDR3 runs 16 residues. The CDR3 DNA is TGTGCCAGCAGTCTCGACAGTCAGGGGGCTAATCCACCCCTCCACTTT. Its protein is CASSLDSQGANPPLHF.

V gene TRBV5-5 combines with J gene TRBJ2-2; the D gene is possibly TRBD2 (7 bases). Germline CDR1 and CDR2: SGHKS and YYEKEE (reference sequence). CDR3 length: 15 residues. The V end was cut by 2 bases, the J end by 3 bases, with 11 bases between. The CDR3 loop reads CASSLGGEHTGELFF. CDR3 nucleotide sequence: TGTGCCAGCAGCTTAGGGGGGGAACACACCGGGGAGCTGTTTTTT.

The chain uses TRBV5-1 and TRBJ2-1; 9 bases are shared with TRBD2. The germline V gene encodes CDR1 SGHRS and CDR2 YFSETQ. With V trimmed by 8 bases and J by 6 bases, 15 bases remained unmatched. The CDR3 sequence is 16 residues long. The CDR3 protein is CASSRSGGGAINEQFF. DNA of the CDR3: TGCGCCAGTAGTCGAAGTGGCGGGGGGGCTATCAATGAGCAGTTCTTC. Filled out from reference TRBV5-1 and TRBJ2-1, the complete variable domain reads KAGVTQTPRYLIKTRGQQVTLSCSPISGHRSVSWYQQTPGQGLQFLFEYFSETQRNKGNFPGRFSGRQFSNSRSEMNVSTLELGDSALYLCASSRSGGGAINEQFFGPGTRLTVL.

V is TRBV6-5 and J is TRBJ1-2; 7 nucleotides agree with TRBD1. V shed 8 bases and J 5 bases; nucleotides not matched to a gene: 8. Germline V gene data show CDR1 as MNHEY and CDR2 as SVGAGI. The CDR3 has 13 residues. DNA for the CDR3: TGTGCCAGCTACAGGGGATTGGGATATGGCTACACCTTC. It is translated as CASYRGLGYGYTF.

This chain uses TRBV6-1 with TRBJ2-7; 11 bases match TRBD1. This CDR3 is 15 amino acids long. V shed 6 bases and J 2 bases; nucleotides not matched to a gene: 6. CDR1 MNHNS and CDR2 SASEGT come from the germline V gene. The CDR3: CASRVWGQGAYEQYF. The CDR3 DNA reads TGTGCCAGCAGGGTATGGGGACAGGGGGCCTACGAGCAGTACTTC.

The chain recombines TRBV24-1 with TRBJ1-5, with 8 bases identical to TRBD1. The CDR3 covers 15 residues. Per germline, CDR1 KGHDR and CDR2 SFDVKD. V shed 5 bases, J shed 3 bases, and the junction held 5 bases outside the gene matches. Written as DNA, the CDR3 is TGTGCCACCAGTGCCACGGACAGGGTCAATCAGCCCCAGCATTTT. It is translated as CATSATDRVNQPQHF.

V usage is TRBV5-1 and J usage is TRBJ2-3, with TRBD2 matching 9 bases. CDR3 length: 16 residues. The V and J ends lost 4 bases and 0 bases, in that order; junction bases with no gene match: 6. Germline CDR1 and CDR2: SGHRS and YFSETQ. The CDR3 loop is CASSPPGLASTDTQYF. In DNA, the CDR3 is TGCGCCAGCAGCCCCCCGGGACTAGCAAGCACAGATACGCAGTATTTT. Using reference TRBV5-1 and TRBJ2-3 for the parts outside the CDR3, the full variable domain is KAGVTQTPRYLIKTRGQQVTLSCSPISGHRSVSWYQQTPGQGLQFLFEYFSETQRNKGNFPGRFSGRQFSNSRSEMNVSTLELGDSALYLCASSPPGLASTDTQYFGPGTRLTVL.

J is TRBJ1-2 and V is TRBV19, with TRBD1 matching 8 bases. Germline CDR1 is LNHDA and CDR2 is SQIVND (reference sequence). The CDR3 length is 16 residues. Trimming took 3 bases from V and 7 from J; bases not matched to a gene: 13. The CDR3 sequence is CASSIRYAGGRGGYTF. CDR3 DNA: TGTGCCAGTAGTATCCGATACGCAGGGGGCAGGGGTGGCTACACCTTC.

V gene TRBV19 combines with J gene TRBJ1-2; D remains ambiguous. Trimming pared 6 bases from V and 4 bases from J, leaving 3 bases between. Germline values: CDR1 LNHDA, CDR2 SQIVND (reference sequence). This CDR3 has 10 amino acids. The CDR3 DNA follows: TGTGCCAGTAGGAGCTATGGCTACACCTTC. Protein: CASRSYGYTF.

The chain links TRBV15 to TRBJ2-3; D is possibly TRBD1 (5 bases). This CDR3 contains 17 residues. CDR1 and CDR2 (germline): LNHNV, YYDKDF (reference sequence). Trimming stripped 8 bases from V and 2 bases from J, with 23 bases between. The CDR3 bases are TGTGCCACCTCAGAAGAACAGGCGGTGGGTAACACAGATACGCAGTATTTT. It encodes CATSEEQAVGNTDTQYF.

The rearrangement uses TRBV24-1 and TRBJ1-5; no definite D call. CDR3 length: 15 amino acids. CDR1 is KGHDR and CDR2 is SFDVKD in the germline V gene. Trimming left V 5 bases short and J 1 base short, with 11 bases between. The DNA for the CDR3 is TGTGCCACCAGTGGGGTCGGAGCAAGCAATCAGCCCCAGCATTTT. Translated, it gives CATSGVGASNQPQHF.

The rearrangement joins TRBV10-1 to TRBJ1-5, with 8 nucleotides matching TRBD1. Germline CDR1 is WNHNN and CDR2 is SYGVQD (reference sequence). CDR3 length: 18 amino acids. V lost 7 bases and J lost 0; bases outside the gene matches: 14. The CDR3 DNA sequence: TGCGCCAGCACCCGGCAGGAACAGGGGGATAATAGCAATCAGCCCCAGCATTTT. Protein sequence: CASTRQEQGDNSNQPQHF.

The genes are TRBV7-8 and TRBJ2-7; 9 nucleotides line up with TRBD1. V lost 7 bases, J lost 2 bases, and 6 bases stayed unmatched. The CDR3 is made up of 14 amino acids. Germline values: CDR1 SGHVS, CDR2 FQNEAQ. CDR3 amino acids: CASTYGTGPYEQYF. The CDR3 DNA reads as TGTGCCAGCACCTACGGGACAGGGCCCTACGAGCAGTACTTC.

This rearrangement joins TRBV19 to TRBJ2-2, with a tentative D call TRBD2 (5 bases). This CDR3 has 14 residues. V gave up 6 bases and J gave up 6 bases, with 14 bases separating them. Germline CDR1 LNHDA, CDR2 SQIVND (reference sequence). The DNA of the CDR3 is TGTGCCAGTAGGTCGCGACTACCCCCCGGGGAGCTGTTTTTT. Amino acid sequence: CASRSRLPPGELFF. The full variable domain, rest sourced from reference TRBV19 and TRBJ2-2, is DGGITQSPKYLFRKEGQNVTLSCEQNLNHDAMYWYRQDPGQGLRLIYYSQIVNDFQKGDIAEGYSVSREKKESFPLTVTSAQKNPTAFYLCASRSRLPPGELFFGEGSRLTVL.

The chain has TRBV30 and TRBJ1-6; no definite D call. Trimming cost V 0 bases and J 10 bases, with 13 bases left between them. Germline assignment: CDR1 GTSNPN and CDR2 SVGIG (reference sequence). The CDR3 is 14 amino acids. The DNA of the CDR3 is TGTGCCTGGAGTGTGTCAGTTCGCGGGTCACCCCTCCACTTT. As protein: CAWSVSVRGSPLHF.

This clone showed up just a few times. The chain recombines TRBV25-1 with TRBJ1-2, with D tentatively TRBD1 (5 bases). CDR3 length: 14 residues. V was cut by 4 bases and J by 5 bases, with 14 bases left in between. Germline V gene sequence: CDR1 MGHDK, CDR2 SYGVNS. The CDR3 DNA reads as TGTGCCAGCAGTGTCGGGGGTATTCCTTATGGCTACACCTTC. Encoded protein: CASSVGGIPYGYTF.

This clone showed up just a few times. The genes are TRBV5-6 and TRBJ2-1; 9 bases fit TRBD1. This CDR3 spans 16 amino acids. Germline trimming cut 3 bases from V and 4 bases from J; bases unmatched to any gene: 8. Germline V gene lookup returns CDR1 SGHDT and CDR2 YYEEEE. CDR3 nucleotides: TGTGCCAGCAGCTGGACGGGACAGGGTGTTTACAATGAGCAGTTCTTC. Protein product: CASSWTGQGVYNEQFF.